The clone carrying this T cell receptor (delta chain) is judged large. Other DNA sequences in this sample translate to the same CDR3. The data were taken from a study of gamma-delta T cells after stem cell transplantation. TCRdb reprocessed the RT-PCR reads through CATT. This sample yields some 2,100 delta-chain clones, of which about 1.9% are seen a single time; roughly 18% belongs to the top ten. This TCR was recovered from a human donor. It is not recorded whose cells these are; they may come from a transplant donor. The sequenced sample consisted of gamma-delta T cells.

CDR3: CACDTLGDTTDKLIF. CDR3 DNA: TGTGCCTGTGACACCCTGGGGGATACAACCGATAAACTCATCTTT. The V and J genes are TRDV2 and TRDJ1; 11 positions agree with TRDD3. The CDR3 length is 15 residues. The germline V gene has CDR1 GEAIGNYY and CDR2 EKD. V was clipped by 0 bases and J by 2 bases; unmatched bases: 1.